This T cell receptor (beta chain) derives from a study of cytomegalovirus exposure and HLA in healthy donors. Points from the study as a whole: Of the V segments, some could not be distinguished, including TRBV6-2 and TRBV6-3, and were excluded. As a later analysis showed, a missense DCLRE1C variant was linked to trimming of TCR beta V- and J-genes.

In the case of this clone: What it binds is not known.

The CDR3 runs 13 residues. Healthy individuals who donated bone marrow served as the donors. The PCR contained 60 Vbeta and 13 Jbeta primers. Assay used: immunoSEQ multiplex PCR; TCRdb lists only in-frame clones, some missing. There are 160,000 or so clones in the sample; 75% occur only once, and over 2.5% lies in the top ten. The sequencing input was PBMCs. The receptor was derived from a female donor in good health and CMV-seronegative. The chain links TRBV21-1 to TRBJ1-5. TRBV21-1 is noted as a pseudogene. CDR3 nucleotide sequence: TGTGCCAGGAGGACTGCGGGTAATCAGCCCCAGCATTTT. This translates into CARRTAGNQPQHF.